The 21 T cell receptor beta chains below all came from one sample that was sequenced in a study of response to subunit inactivated influenza vaccine. Each CDR3 protein is one row after TCRdb ran MiXCR on the RT-PCR reads. The data show some 800,000 distinct CDR3 sequences, with around 20% seen just once and roughly 10% held by the top ten. Sequencing used PBMCs from blood, obtained 5 to 6 days after vaccination. The receptor set was obtained from a man aged 50 to 60 who received an inactivated influenza vaccine.

This chain uses TRBV7-8 with TRBJ2-2; D may be TRBD1 (6 bases). Germline V gives CDR1 SGHVS, CDR2 FQNEAQ. The germline V and J ends were trimmed by 5 bases and 5 bases, with 12 bases remaining between them. The CDR3 contains 14 residues. CDR3 nucleotides: TGTGCCAGCAGCGCACTAACAGGGACCGGGGAGCTGTTTTTT. It translates to CASSALTGTGELFF.

This clonotype was detected only a few times. The rearrangement links TRBV29-1 to TRBJ2-1; D assignment may be TRBD1 or TRBD2 (5 bases each). This CDR3 is built from 15 residues. The germline CDR1 and CDR2 sequences are SQVTM and ANQGSEA. The V gene lost 3 bases and the J gene lost 4 bases, with 16 bases spanning the gap. CDR3 region: CSVDRRDAIYNEQFF. The CDR3 DNA sequence: TGCAGCGTTGATCGACGGGACGCAATTTACAATGAGCAGTTCTTC.

This clonotype was detected a few times. The V call is TRBV20-1, the J call TRBJ2-5; 7 nucleotides match TRBD1. The germline CDR1 and CDR2 sequences are DFQATT and SNEGSKA (reference sequence). The CDR3 consists of 12 residues. The V segment lost 6 bases and the J segment 5 bases; nucleotides outside the gene matches: 6. The CDR3 loop is CSALDRRETQYF. In nucleotides, the CDR3 is TGCAGTGCCCTGGACAGGCGGGAGACCCAGTACTTC.

This chain joins TRBV7-8 and TRBJ2-1, with 7 bases fitting TRBD2. The germline CDR1 and CDR2 sequences are SGHVS and FQNEAQ. The V gene end was trimmed by 2 bases and the J gene end by 8 bases; junction bases not matched to a gene: 9. This CDR3 has 15 amino acids. CDR3 DNA sequence: TGTGCCAGCAGCTTATTGACAGCGGGAAATGATGAGCAGTTCTTC. Protein product: CASSLLTAGNDEQFF.

The chain couples TRBV11-2 to TRBJ2-1; 8 bases align to TRBD1. The germline CDR1 and CDR2 sequences are SGHAT and FQNNGV. V lost 6 bases and J lost 7; bases outside the gene matches: 14. The CDR3 loop spans 16 amino acids. Here the CDR3 DNA reads TGTGCCAGCAGAAAACGTCCCGGGACAGGTTTGAATGAGCAGTTCTTC. This codes for CASRKRPGTGLNEQFF.

There are many counts of this clonotype. The chain's CDR3 is CASSLLGGVETQYF. DNA of the CDR3: TGTGCCAGCAGTTTATTGGGGGGAGTTGAGACCCAGTACTTC. V gene TRBV12-3 or TRBV12-4 combines with J gene TRBJ2-5; maybe TRBD2 (6 bases). The CDR3 contains 14 residues. V was shortened by 2 bases and J by 5 bases, with 12 bases between the two germline ends.

The chain has TRBV29-1 and TRBJ1-1, with D possibly TRBD1 on 6 matching bases. V dropped 6 bases and J dropped 4 bases, with 12 bases sitting between them. The CDR3 runs to 12 residues. Germline values: CDR1 SQVTM, CDR2 ANQGSEA. The CDR3 bases are TGCAGCGTCAGTCAGGGGCCCACTGAAGCTTTCTTT. Translating gives CSVSQGPTEAFF.

This clonotype has a count of ten or more. The chain is built from TRBV12-3 or TRBV12-4 and TRBJ2-5, with D perhaps given as TRBD1 or TRBD2 (7 bases each). The CDR3 has 15 amino acids. V lost 2 bases to trimming and J lost 9 bases, with 19 bases between them. The CDR3 here is CASSLSGGGLGAQYF. The CDR3 nucleotides read TGTGCCAGCAGTTTATCAGGGGGGGGCCTTGGTGCCCAGTACTTC.

The gene calls are TRBV5-1 and TRBJ2-2; D gene unclear. There are 13 residues in the CDR3. The V gene's germline CDR1 is SGHRS and CDR2 YFSETQ. The ends were cut back, 6 bases at V and 2 bases at J, with 8 bases in the middle. The CDR3 DNA is TGCGCCAGCATAAGAGATAACACCGGGGAGCTGTTTTTT. It encodes CASIRDNTGELFF.

This clonotype occurred a few times. The rearrangement joins TRBV20-1 to TRBJ2-1; the D gene is possibly TRBD1 (5 bases). The V end lost 6 bases, the J end lost 9 bases, and 21 bases lay between the germline ends. This CDR3 is built from 14 residues. The germline CDR1 and CDR2 sequences are DFQATT and SNEGSKA (reference sequence). The CDR3 sequence is CSAMAAQGPSEQFF. The CDR3 DNA reads TGCAGTGCGATGGCAGCGCAGGGTCCGAGTGAGCAGTTCTTC.

This clonotype turned up a few times. A read error may produce the germline difference seen at one junction end. V gene TRBV10-3 combines with J gene TRBJ2-1; tentatively, D is TRBD2 (7 bases). CDR1 ENHRY and CDR2 SYGVKD come from the germline V gene. This CDR3 is 13 amino acids long. The CDR3 DNA is TGTGCCATCAACAAAGGCAGGGGAGGGTCCCCCTACTTC. Its protein is CAINKGRGGSPYF.

This rearrangement joins TRBV6-5 to TRBJ2-1; 13 bases are shared with TRBD2. Germline V CDR1 and CDR2: MNHEY, SVGAGI. This CDR3 has 16 residues. J was trimmed by 8 bases and V by 4 bases; bases with no gene match: 8. The CDR3 coding sequence is TGTGCCAGCAGTTCAACTGGACTAGCGGGAGTACATGAGCAGTTCTTC. It codes for CASSSTGLAGVHEQFF.

This clonotype occurred a few times. This chain links TRBV6-1 with TRBJ1-2; D is unresolved. With 7 bases removed from V and 0 bases from J, the gap between germline ends came to 9 bases. CDR3 size: 13 residues. Germline CDR1 is MNHNS and CDR2 is SASEGT. The CDR3 protein is CASTRSANYGYTF. The CDR3 nucleotides are TGTGCCAGCACCAGGTCAGCTAACTATGGCTACACCTTC.

There are many counts of this clonotype. V and J are TRBV20-1 and TRBJ1-5, with 10 bases identical to TRBD1. CDR3 length: 13 residues. Germline trimming cut 5 bases from V and 5 bases from J; bases unmatched to any gene: 3. The germline V gene encodes CDR1 DFQATT and CDR2 SNEGSKA (reference sequence). CDR3 sequence (DNA): TGCAGTGCTCAGACAGGGGGCGATCAGCCCCAGCATTTT. Translated: CSAQTGGDQPQHF.

This clonotype has ten or more counts. J is TRBJ1-5 and V is TRBV6-1; D ambiguous. Germline loops: CDR1 MNHNS, CDR2 SASEGT. Trimming left V 6 bases short and J 5 bases short, with 14 bases between. The CDR3 extends over 14 amino acids. The CDR3 sequence: CASSPMPGDQPQHF. CDR3 DNA: TGTGCCAGCAGCCCGATGCCGGGCGATCAGCCCCAGCATTTT.

The V call is TRBV20-1, the J call TRBJ1-2; no firm D call. CDR3 length: 10 amino acids. V was pared by 6 bases and J by 5 bases, with 7 bases between. Per germline, CDR1 DFQATT and CDR2 SNEGSKA (reference sequence). The CDR3 here is CSATAYGYTF. The CDR3 coding sequence is TGCAGTGCCACCGCGTATGGCTACACCTTC.

The V and J genes are TRBV20-1 and TRBJ2-3; 14 bases align to TRBD2. Trimming removed 0 bases from V and 4 bases from J; junction bases left unmatched: 9. Germline V CDR1 and CDR2: DFQATT, SNEGSKA (reference sequence). The CDR3 sequence is 18 residues long. The CDR3 coding sequence is TGCAGTGCTAGAGATCCCCCGACTAGCGGGGGGGCGTCAGATACGCAGTATTTT. This codes for CSARDPPTSGGASDTQYF.

The chain couples TRBV20-1 to TRBJ1-2, with 8 bases aligning to TRBD1. V shed 6 bases, J shed 6 bases, and the junction held 9 bases outside the gene matches. There are 13 residues in the CDR3. Germline CDR1 is DFQATT and CDR2 is SNEGSKA (reference sequence). The CDR3 DNA reads as TGCAGTGCCCGGCAGGGGGCTGGCGATGGCTACACCTTC. It translates to CSARQGAGDGYTF.

The CDR3 nucleotides are TGTGCCAGCAGTTTCCCCCCCATGGCGCGGCGCTCCTACAATGAGCAGTTCTTC. It translates to CASSFPPMARRSYNEQFF. The V call is TRBV12-3 or TRBV12-4, the J call TRBJ2-1; D is unclear. Trimming removed 3 bases from V and 0 bases from J, with 18 bases in between. This CDR3 is 18 amino acids long.

The V gene is TRBV2, the J gene TRBJ2-1, with D unresolved. Germline V CDR1 and CDR2: SNHLY, FYNNEI. Trimming removed 6 bases from V and 3 bases from J, with 6 bases in between. The CDR3 sequence is 12 residues long. CDR3 region: CASRGIYNEQFF. The CDR3 nucleotides are TGTGCCAGCAGGGGCATCTACAATGAGCAGTTCTTC.

This chain links TRBV5-5 with TRBJ1-3, with D unclear. Germline CDR1 and CDR2: SGHKS and YYEKEE (reference sequence). This CDR3 is built from 16 residues. V was trimmed by 0 bases and J by 4 bases, leaving 14 bases between them. Written as DNA, the CDR3 is TGTGCCAGCAGCTTGGCCCCGGGCGGGGAAGGAAACACCATATATTTT. Encoded protein: CASSLAPGGEGNTIYF.